The rows below give T cell receptor beta chains drawn from one sample of a study of blood T cell repertoires in COVID-19. TCRdb's table, derived via immunoSEQ multiplex PCR, lists solely in-frame clones and lacks some. The sample shows 200,000 to 250,000 clones, roughly 80% of them seen only once. Sequencing input: peripheral blood. These receptor sequences come from a young woman with acute or convalescent COVID-19. Both conserved end residues are trimmed from each CDR3. Each record gives: CDR3 protein, J gene, clone size, V gene. Only part of the rows carry a size: once, few, many, or a class if the clone is expanded.

ASSLNRGRNNSPLH	TRBJ1-6	NA	TRBV5-8
ASSPPTGVTEAF	TRBJ1-1	NA	TRBV11-2
ASRDRENSNQPQH	TRBJ1-5	NA	TRBV2
ASTPPSGYTQY	TRBJ2-3	NA	TRBV28
ASSIVGTYFSGNTIY	TRBJ1-3	NA	TRBV19
ASSPKLAGGQETQY	TRBJ2-5	NA	TRBV7-9
ASSLGANGNTIY	TRBJ1-3	NA	TRBV5-1
ASSLFQEQF	TRBJ2-1	NA	TRBV5-8
AWSVGSGLPVNEAF	TRBJ1-1	NA	TRBV30
ASRQGGETQY	TRBJ2-5	NA	TRBV28
ASSRPTPDRGYTGELF	TRBJ2-2	NA	TRBV28
ASSLALSGVAQY	TRBJ2-3	NA	TRBV7-2
SVGLGGTEAF	TRBJ1-1	NA	TRBV29-1
ASSTTGLSYNEQF	TRBJ2-1	NA	TRBV19
SASSGSPYNEQF	TRBJ2-1	NA	TRBV20-1
ASSQDPGGEQY	TRBJ2-7	NA	TRBV3-1/TRBV3-2
ATSDESATDTQY	TRBJ2-3	NA	TRBV24-1
ASSLTSGRMADTQY	TRBJ2-3	NA	TRBV5-4
ASSLFVSSRETQY	TRBJ2-5	NA	TRBV28
ASSISGKVGQYEQY	TRBJ2-7	NA	TRBV19
ASSFHFGAGGPNTGELF	TRBJ2-2	NA	TRBV5-4
ASSSSTGGSYNEQF	TRBJ2-1	once	TRBV28
ASRQGGSSYNEQF	TRBJ2-1	NA	TRBV7-8
AWTAGAGDTQY	TRBJ2-3	NA	TRBV30
SVEDSGVGYEQY	TRBJ2-7	NA	TRBV29-1
ASSPTTGGVNYGYT	TRBJ1-2	NA	TRBV6-6
ASSFWGEETQY	TRBJ2-5	NA	TRBV12-3/TRBV12-4
ATSRQGPSDSPLH	TRBJ1-6	NA	TRBV15
ASSQDTSGYYEQY	TRBJ2-7	NA	TRBV4-3
ASRYTGDYGYT	TRBJ1-2	NA	TRBV28
SASGGGASGNNEQF	TRBJ2-1	few	TRBV29-1
AWGKSNEQY	TRBJ2-7	NA	TRBV30
ASSGVAGRWNTEAF	TRBJ1-1	NA	TRBV6-2/TRBV6-3
ASSSRRSGQSSSNEKLF	TRBJ1-4	NA	TRBV5-4
AWTKSGVSYEQY	TRBJ2-7	NA	TRBV30
ASSPTGAGELF	TRBJ2-2	NA	TRBV4-3
ASRRAGGHQETQY	TRBJ2-5	NA	TRBV7-2
ASSFGAGSTGELF	TRBJ2-2	NA	TRBV28
ASSSTGSTDTQY	TRBJ2-3	few	TRBV28
ASSFLADYNEQF	TRBJ2-1	NA	TRBV5-5
ATSQGGGNEKLF	TRBJ1-4	NA	TRBV24-1
ASSSEGAGEDEQY	TRBJ2-7	NA	TRBV7-3
ASTPSGQGGETQY	TRBJ2-5	NA	TRBV5-6